The rows below give T cell receptor beta chains drawn from one sample of a study of cytomegalovirus exposure and HLA in healthy donors. The table came from immunoSEQ multiplex PCR; TCRdb's copy has only in-frame clones and leaves some out. This sample yields 100,000 to 150,000 clones, of which approximately 78% are seen a single time; around 5.8% belongs to the top ten. Specimen: PBMCs. These receptors were taken from a woman aged 40 to 50 in good health and CMV-seronegative. Each CDR3 is given with its conserved first and last residue. The D gene is left open where the match is weak. A clone size is listed for some rows: how often the clone was seen (once, few, many), or a class if it is expanded.

d_gene: NA; abundance: NA; v_gene: TRBV6-5; j_gene: TRBJ1-2; CDR3nt: TGTGCCAGCAAACGGGACTCTCTTAACTATGGCTACACCTTC; CDR3aa: CASKRDSLNYGYTF
d_gene: TRBD1; abundance: NA; v_gene: TRBV28; j_gene: TRBJ2-7; CDR3nt: TGTGCCAGCAGTTGGGGACAGGGGGCAGGCTACGAGCAGTACTTC; CDR3aa: CASSWGQGAGYEQYF
d_gene: NA; abundance: NA; v_gene: TRBV5-6; j_gene: TRBJ1-2; CDR3nt: TGTGCCAGCAGCTTGGGGGACACGGCTAACTATGGCTACACCTTC; CDR3aa: CASSLGDTANYGYTF
d_gene: TRBD2; abundance: NA; v_gene: TRBV7-9; j_gene: TRBJ2-7; CDR3nt: TGTGCCAGCAGCCGCGGGGGGGAGGGGTTGTACTTC; CDR3aa: CASSRGGEGLYF
d_gene: TRBD1; abundance: NA; v_gene: TRBV7-8; j_gene: TRBJ2-3; CDR3nt: TGTGCCAGCAGCTTAAGGACAGGGAAGCAGAATACGCAGTATTTT; CDR3aa: CASSLRTGKQNTQYF
d_gene: TRBD1; abundance: NA; v_gene: TRBV29-1; j_gene: TRBJ2-2; CDR3nt: TGCAGCGTTGACGGACAGGGAAACACCGGGGAGCTGTTTTTT; CDR3aa: CSVDGQGNTGELFF
d_gene: TRBD1; abundance: NA; v_gene: TRBV7-9; j_gene: TRBJ1-2; CDR3nt: TGTGCCAGCAGCTCACCCGGGACAGCTTATGGCTACACCTTC; CDR3aa: CASSSPGTAYGYTF
d_gene: TRBD1; abundance: NA; v_gene: TRBV6-8; j_gene: TRBJ2-2; CDR3nt: TGTGCCAGCAGTTACTCACAGGGGTTAACCGGGGAGCTGTTTTTT; CDR3aa: CASSYSQGLTGELFF
d_gene: NA; abundance: NA; v_gene: TRBV11-3; j_gene: TRBJ2-7; CDR3nt: TGTGCCAGCAGCTTAGGGAGGGGGCTATCGTCCTACGAGCAGTACTTC; CDR3aa: CASSLGRGLSSYEQYF
d_gene: TRBD1; abundance: NA; v_gene: TRBV28; j_gene: TRBJ1-1; CDR3nt: TGTGCCACCATTTACAGGGGGACTGAAGCTTTCTTT; CDR3aa: CATIYRGTEAFF
d_gene: NA; abundance: NA; v_gene: TRBV21-1; j_gene: TRBJ1-4; CDR3nt: TGTGCCAGCAGCAGTGAGACAGGGGGAACTAATGAAAAACTGTTTTTT; CDR3aa: CASSSETGGTNEKLFF
d_gene: NA; abundance: NA; v_gene: TRBV21-1; j_gene: TRBJ1-5; CDR3nt: TGTGCCAGCAGCAAAGGGCTATTCGTCCCACAGGGACAAGACAATCAGCCCCAGCATTTT; CDR3aa: CASSKGLFVPQGQDNQPQHF
d_gene: NA; abundance: NA; v_gene: TRBV4-3; j_gene: TRBJ1-2; CDR3nt: TGCGCCAGCAGCCAAGAGAAACACCTCTACCCGGGGGGCTACACCTTC; CDR3aa: CASSQEKHLYPGGYTF
d_gene: NA; abundance: NA; v_gene: TRBV5-6; j_gene: TRBJ1-4; CDR3nt: TGTGCCAGCAGGAGGGAGGACTCCTCGATTGAAAAACTGTTTTTT; CDR3aa: CASRREDSSIEKLFF
d_gene: TRBD1; abundance: NA; v_gene: TRBV4-1; j_gene: TRBJ2-7; CDR3nt: TGCGCCAGCAGCCTAAGGACAGGGGCGTTAAGGAACGAGCAGTACTTC; CDR3aa: CASSLRTGALRNEQYF
d_gene: NA; abundance: NA; v_gene: TRBV7-2; j_gene: TRBJ2-3; CDR3nt: TGTGCCAGCAGCCCTCGCACAGATACGCAGTATTTT; CDR3aa: CASSPRTDTQYF
d_gene: NA; abundance: NA; v_gene: TRBV5-1; j_gene: TRBJ1-2; CDR3nt: TGCGCCAGCAGCTACGAGAGTGCGGGCTACACCTTC; CDR3aa: CASSYESAGYTF
d_gene: TRBD1; abundance: NA; v_gene: TRBV4-2; j_gene: TRBJ2-5; CDR3nt: TGTGCCAGCAGCCAAGGGATGAGCAGGGGGAACCAAGAGACCCAGTACTTC; CDR3aa: CASSQGMSRGNQETQYF
d_gene: NA; abundance: once; v_gene: TRBV5-4; j_gene: TRBJ2-6; CDR3nt: TGTGCCAGCAGCTTGGTACTGGGGGCAGGGGCCAACGGCCTGACTTTC; CDR3aa: CASSLVLGAGANGLTF
d_gene: TRBD2; abundance: NA; v_gene: TRBV5-1; j_gene: TRBJ2-3; CDR3nt: TGCGCCAGCAGCTTGATGGGACTAGCGGGAGAGGGCCCAAATACGCAGTATTTT; CDR3aa: CASSLMGLAGEGPNTQYF
d_gene: NA; abundance: many; v_gene: TRBV11-2; j_gene: TRBJ1-4; CDR3nt: TGTGCCAGCAGCTTAGGGGGCCGCGGGGGAATTGCTGAAAAACTGTTTTTT; CDR3aa: CASSLGGRGGIAEKLFF
d_gene: NA; abundance: NA; v_gene: TRBV18; j_gene: TRBJ2-7; CDR3nt: TGTGCCAGCTCACCAGTGGGGGGTTTAGAGCAGTACTTC; CDR3aa: CASSPVGGLEQYF
d_gene: NA; abundance: NA; v_gene: TRBV28; j_gene: TRBJ2-4; CDR3nt: TGTGCCAGCAGTTTAACTAGAGGGCTCACCGTGGCCAAAAACATTCAGTACTTC; CDR3aa: CASSLTRGLTVAKNIQYF
d_gene: TRBD2; abundance: NA; v_gene: TRBV28; j_gene: TRBJ2-7; CDR3nt: TGTGCCAGCAGTTACGCCGGGACTAGTGGGGTTGGGCAGTACTTC; CDR3aa: CASSYAGTSGVGQYF
d_gene: NA; abundance: once; v_gene: TRBV28; j_gene: TRBJ2-7; CDR3nt: TGTGCCAGCAGCCGGGACTTCCCGAGCTCCTACGAGCAGTGCTTC; CDR3aa: CASSRDFPSSYEQCF
d_gene: TRBD1; abundance: NA; v_gene: TRBV28; j_gene: TRBJ2-7; CDR3nt: TGTGCCAGCAGTTGGGCAGGGGGCGGGAATGACGAGCAGTACTTC; CDR3aa: CASSWAGGGNDEQYF
d_gene: TRBD1; abundance: NA; v_gene: TRBV5-5; j_gene: TRBJ1-1; CDR3nt: TGTGCCAGCAGCTTCAGGGGGCCGAACACTGAAGCTTTCTTT; CDR3aa: CASSFRGPNTEAFF
d_gene: TRBD1; abundance: NA; v_gene: TRBV5-1; j_gene: TRBJ2-2; CDR3nt: TGCGCCAGCAGCTCGGACAGGGAAGCCGGGGAGCTGTTTTTT; CDR3aa: CASSSDREAGELFF
d_gene: NA; abundance: few; v_gene: TRBV11-2; j_gene: TRBJ2-7; CDR3nt: TGTGCCAGCAGCTTAGAAGCAGGGGTGGGCGAGCAGTACTTC; CDR3aa: CASSLEAGVGEQYF
d_gene: TRBD2; abundance: few; v_gene: TRBV7-2; j_gene: TRBJ2-5; CDR3nt: TGTGCCAGCAGTCCTGGAGGAGCGGGAGTCGGAGAGACCCAGTACTTC; CDR3aa: CASSPGGAGVGETQYF
d_gene: TRBD1; abundance: NA; v_gene: TRBV5-4; j_gene: TRBJ2-5; CDR3nt: TGTGCCAGCAGCCAGGACAGGGCGGGCCAAGAGACCCAGTACTTC; CDR3aa: CASSQDRAGQETQYF
d_gene: TRBD1; abundance: few; v_gene: TRBV5-1; j_gene: TRBJ1-4; CDR3nt: TGCGCCAGCAGGGGGACAGGGTCTAATGAAAAACTGTTTTTT; CDR3aa: CASRGTGSNEKLFF
d_gene: TRBD2; abundance: NA; v_gene: TRBV28; j_gene: TRBJ2-7; CDR3nt: TGTGCCAGCAGTTTAGTGGCTAGCGGGAGCTCCTACGAGCAGTACTTC; CDR3aa: CASSLVASGSSYEQYF
d_gene: TRBD1; abundance: once; v_gene: TRBV28; j_gene: TRBJ2-5; CDR3nt: TGTGCCAGCAGCCCGGACAGGGGGTATCAAGAGACCCAGTACTTC; CDR3aa: CASSPDRGYQETQYF
d_gene: NA; abundance: NA; v_gene: TRBV18; j_gene: TRBJ1-2; CDR3nt: TGTGCCAGCTCCTCGGGAGGGCCGGATGGCTACACCTTC; CDR3aa: CASSSGGPDGYTF
d_gene: TRBD1; abundance: NA; v_gene: TRBV2; j_gene: TRBJ2-7; CDR3nt: TGTGCCAGCAGTGACCGCCCGACAGGGGGTCTCTCGGGCTTC; CDR3aa: CASSDRPTGGLSGF
d_gene: TRBD2; abundance: few; v_gene: TRBV28; j_gene: TRBJ2-1; CDR3nt: TGTGCCAGCTTGGCGGGAGGGAAGGATGAGCAGTTCTTC; CDR3aa: CASLAGGKDEQFF
d_gene: TRBD2; abundance: NA; v_gene: TRBV11-2; j_gene: TRBJ2-5; CDR3nt: TGTGCCAGCAGCTTTGCGAGCGGGAGTTCGGAGACCCAGTACTTC; CDR3aa: CASSFASGSSETQYF
d_gene: NA; abundance: few; v_gene: TRBV10-3; j_gene: TRBJ2-7; CDR3nt: TGTGCCACTGGACCGGCTAGCGACGAGCAGTACTTC; CDR3aa: CATGPASDEQYF
d_gene: TRBD1; abundance: NA; v_gene: TRBV27; j_gene: TRBJ2-7; CDR3nt: TGTGCCAGCAGTTTAGCCTCGCAGGGGGCCATCTACGAGCAGTACTTC; CDR3aa: CASSLASQGAIYEQYF
d_gene: NA; abundance: NA; v_gene: TRBV15; j_gene: TRBJ2-5; CDR3nt: TGTGCCACCAGCAGAGGTTGGGGGGAGGAGGCAGAAGAGACCCAGTACTTC; CDR3aa: CATSRGWGEEAEETQYF
d_gene: NA; abundance: few; v_gene: TRBV6-1; j_gene: TRBJ2-7; CDR3nt: TGTGCCAGCAGGCGGGGAAACTTCGACGAGCAGTACTTC; CDR3aa: CASRRGNFDEQYF
d_gene: NA; abundance: NA; v_gene: TRBV2; j_gene: TRBJ2-6; CDR3nt: TGTGCCAGCAGTCTACAGCTCTCTGGGGCCAACGTCCTGACTTTC; CDR3aa: CASSLQLSGANVLTF
d_gene: TRBD2; abundance: NA; v_gene: TRBV2; j_gene: TRBJ2-7; CDR3nt: TGTGCCAGCAGCAGGGCCTTACCGGGACGGGGGGACGAGCAGTACTTC; CDR3aa: CASSRALPGRGDEQYF
d_gene: NA; abundance: NA; v_gene: TRBV18; j_gene: TRBJ1-5; CDR3nt: TGTGCCAGCTCACCAACGGGGGGGAGTCTTGCCCAGCCCCAGCATTTT; CDR3aa: CASSPTGGSLAQPQHF
d_gene: NA; abundance: NA; v_gene: TRBV5-1; j_gene: TRBJ1-1; CDR3nt: TGCGCCAGCAGCTTAGGGACAAACACTGAAGCTTTCTTT; CDR3aa: CASSLGTNTEAFF
d_gene: TRBD1; abundance: NA; v_gene: TRBV15; j_gene: TRBJ2-7; CDR3nt: TGTGCCACCAGCAAAAGGACAGGGCCAGGGGAGCAGTACTTC; CDR3aa: CATSKRTGPGEQYF
d_gene: NA; abundance: once; v_gene: TRBV2; j_gene: TRBJ2-6; CDR3nt: TGTGCCAGCAGTGATGTGGGGGCCGGGGCCAACGTCCTGACTTTC; CDR3aa: CASSDVGAGANVLTF
d_gene: NA; abundance: NA; v_gene: TRBV27; j_gene: TRBJ1-1; CDR3nt: TGTGCCAGCAGTTTGTATGGGGGGATGAACACTGAAGCTTTCTTT; CDR3aa: CASSLYGGMNTEAFF
d_gene: TRBD1; abundance: few; v_gene: TRBV19; j_gene: TRBJ2-7; CDR3nt: TGTGCCAGTAGTAGCACAACCGGGACAGGGGGCTACGAGCAGTACTTC; CDR3aa: CASSSTTGTGGYEQYF
d_gene: NA; abundance: NA; v_gene: TRBV15; j_gene: TRBJ2-1; CDR3nt: TGTGCCACCAGCAGACCTAGCGAGGCTGTCTACAATGAGCAGTTCTTC; CDR3aa: CATSRPSEAVYNEQFF
d_gene: NA; abundance: NA; v_gene: TRBV7-9; j_gene: TRBJ2-5; CDR3nt: TGTGCCAGCAGCTCGGAGACCCAGTACTTC; CDR3aa: CASSSETQYF
d_gene: TRBD2; abundance: NA; v_gene: TRBV5-6; j_gene: TRBJ2-4; CDR3nt: TGTGCCAGCAGCTTCACTAGCGGGAATGCCAAAAACATTCAGTACTTC; CDR3aa: CASSFTSGNAKNIQYF
d_gene: TRBD1; abundance: NA; v_gene: TRBV4-1; j_gene: TRBJ2-4; CDR3nt: TGCGCCAGCAGACCCGGACAGGGTACGGGGAAAAACAGTCAGTACTTC; CDR3aa: CASRPGQGTGKNSQYF
d_gene: TRBD1; abundance: NA; v_gene: TRBV28; j_gene: TRBJ1-5; CDR3nt: TGTGCCAGCAGTCGCCGGGACAGATTTTTTATTCAGCCCCAGCATTTT; CDR3aa: CASSRRDRFFIQPQHF
d_gene: NA; abundance: once; v_gene: TRBV5-1; j_gene: TRBJ2-2; CDR3nt: TGCGCCAGCAGCCCCCGAGAAACCGGGGAGCTGTTTTTT; CDR3aa: CASSPRETGELFF
d_gene: TRBD2; abundance: NA; v_gene: TRBV7-9; j_gene: TRBJ2-3; CDR3nt: TGTGCCAGCAGCTTAGGGTGGAGCGGGAGCCTAAGTGGGGCAGATACGCAGTATTTT; CDR3aa: CASSLGWSGSLSGADTQYF
d_gene: NA; abundance: NA; v_gene: TRBV27; j_gene: TRBJ2-2; CDR3nt: TGTGCCAGCAGTCGGCCAGGGGTCGGCGGGGAGCTGTTTTTT; CDR3aa: CASSRPGVGGELFF
d_gene: TRBD2; abundance: NA; v_gene: TRBV5-4; j_gene: TRBJ2-3; CDR3nt: TGTGCCAGCAGCCCCCGGAGCGGGAGTAATGGACGCACAGATACGCAGTATTTT; CDR3aa: CASSPRSGSNGRTDTQYF
d_gene: TRBD2; abundance: NA; v_gene: TRBV6-6; j_gene: TRBJ2-7; CDR3nt: TGTGCCAGCAGTCCCCTCGGGACTAGCGGGAGTTACGAGCAGTACTTC; CDR3aa: CASSPLGTSGSYEQYF